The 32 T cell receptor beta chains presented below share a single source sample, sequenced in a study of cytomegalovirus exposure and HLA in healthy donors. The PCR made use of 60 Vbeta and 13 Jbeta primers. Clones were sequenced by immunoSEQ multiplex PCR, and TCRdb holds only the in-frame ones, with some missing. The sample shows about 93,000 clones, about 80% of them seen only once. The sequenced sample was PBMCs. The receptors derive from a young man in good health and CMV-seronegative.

The CDR3 coding sequence is TGTGCCAGCAGCTTATTGGGGGCCGATCAGCCCCAGCATTTT. Its translation: CASSLLGADQPQHF. This chain uses TRBV11-2 with TRBJ1-5, with D possibly matching TRBD1 (6 bases). Germline CDR1 and CDR2: SGHAT and FQNNGV. There are 14 residues in the CDR3. V was cut by 2 bases and J by 5 bases, with 10 bases left in between.

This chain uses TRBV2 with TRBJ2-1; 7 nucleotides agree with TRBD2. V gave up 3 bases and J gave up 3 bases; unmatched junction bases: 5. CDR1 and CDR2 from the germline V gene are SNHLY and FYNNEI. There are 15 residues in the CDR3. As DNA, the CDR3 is TGTGCCAGCAGTGAGGTGGGGGGGGACTACAATGAGCAGTTCTTC. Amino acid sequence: CASSEVGGDYNEQFF.

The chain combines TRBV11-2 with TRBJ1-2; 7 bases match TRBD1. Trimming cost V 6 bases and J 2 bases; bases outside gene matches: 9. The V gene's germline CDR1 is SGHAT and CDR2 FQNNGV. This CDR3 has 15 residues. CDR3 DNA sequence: TGTGCCAGCAGAGTTACTAGCAGGGGGAACTATGGCTACACCTTC. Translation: CASRVTSRGNYGYTF.

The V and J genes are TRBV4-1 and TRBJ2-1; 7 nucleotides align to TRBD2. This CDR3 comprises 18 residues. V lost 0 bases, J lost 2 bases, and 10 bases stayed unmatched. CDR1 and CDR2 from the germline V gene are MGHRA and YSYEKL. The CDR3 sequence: CASSQEPREGHPYNEQFF. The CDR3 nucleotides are TGCGCCAGCAGCCAAGAGCCGAGGGAGGGCCATCCCTACAATGAGCAGTTCTTC.

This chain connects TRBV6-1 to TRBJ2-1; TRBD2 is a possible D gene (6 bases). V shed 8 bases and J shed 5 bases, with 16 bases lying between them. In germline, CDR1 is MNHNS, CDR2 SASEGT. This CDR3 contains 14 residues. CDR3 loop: CASGVGGFNNEQFF. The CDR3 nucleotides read TGTGCCAGCGGTGTTGGAGGGTTCAACAATGAGCAGTTCTTC.

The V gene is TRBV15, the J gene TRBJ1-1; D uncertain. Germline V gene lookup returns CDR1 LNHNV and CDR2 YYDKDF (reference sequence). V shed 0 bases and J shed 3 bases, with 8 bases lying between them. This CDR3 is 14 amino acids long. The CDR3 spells CATSRDLSDTEAFF. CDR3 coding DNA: TGTGCCACCAGCAGAGATTTGTCGGACACTGAAGCTTTCTTT.

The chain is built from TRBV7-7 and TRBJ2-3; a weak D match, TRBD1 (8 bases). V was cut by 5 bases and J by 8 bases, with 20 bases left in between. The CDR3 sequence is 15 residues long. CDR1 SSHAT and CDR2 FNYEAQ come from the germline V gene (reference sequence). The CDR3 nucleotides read TGTGCCAGCAGCAGAGACGGACAGGGAGGGAGTACGCAGTATTTT. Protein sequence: CASSRDGQGGSTQYF.

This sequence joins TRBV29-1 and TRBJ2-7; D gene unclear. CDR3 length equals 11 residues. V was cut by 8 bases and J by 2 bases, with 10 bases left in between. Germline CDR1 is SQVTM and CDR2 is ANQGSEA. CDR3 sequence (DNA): TGCAGCATCCGACAAACCTACGAGCAGTACTTC. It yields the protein CSIRQTYEQYF.

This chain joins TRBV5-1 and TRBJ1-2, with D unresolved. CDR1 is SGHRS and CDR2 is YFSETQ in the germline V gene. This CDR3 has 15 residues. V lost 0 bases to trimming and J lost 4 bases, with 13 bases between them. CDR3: CASSLADVSAYGYTF. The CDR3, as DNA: TGCGCCAGCAGCTTGGCCGATGTCAGCGCCTATGGCTACACCTTC.

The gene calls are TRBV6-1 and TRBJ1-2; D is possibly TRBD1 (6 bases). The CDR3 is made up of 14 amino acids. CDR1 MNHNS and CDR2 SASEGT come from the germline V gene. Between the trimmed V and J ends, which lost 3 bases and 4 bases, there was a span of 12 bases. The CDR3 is CASSDTGHAYGYTF. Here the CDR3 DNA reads TGTGCCAGCAGTGATACAGGGCATGCCTATGGCTACACCTTC.

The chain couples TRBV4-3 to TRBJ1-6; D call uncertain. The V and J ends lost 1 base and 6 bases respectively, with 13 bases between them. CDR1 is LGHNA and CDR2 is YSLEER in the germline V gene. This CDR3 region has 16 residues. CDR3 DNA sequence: TGCGCCAGCAGCCAAGTTTTCCCTCTAGTTAATTCACCCCTCCACTTT. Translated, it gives CASSQVFPLVNSPLHF.

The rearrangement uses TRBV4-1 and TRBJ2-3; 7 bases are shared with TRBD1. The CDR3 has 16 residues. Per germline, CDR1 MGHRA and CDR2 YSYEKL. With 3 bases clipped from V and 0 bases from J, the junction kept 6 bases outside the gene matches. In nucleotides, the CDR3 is TGCGCCAGCAGCCATCCCGGGACAGTTAGCACAGATACGCAGTATTTT. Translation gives CASSHPGTVSTDTQYF.

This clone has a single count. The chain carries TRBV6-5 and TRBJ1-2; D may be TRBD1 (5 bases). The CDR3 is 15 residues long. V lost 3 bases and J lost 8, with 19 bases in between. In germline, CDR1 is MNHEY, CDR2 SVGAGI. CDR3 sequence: CASSYSLRGGRGYTF. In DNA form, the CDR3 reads TGTGCCAGCAGTTATAGCCTCCGGGGGGGAAGGGGCTACACCTTC.

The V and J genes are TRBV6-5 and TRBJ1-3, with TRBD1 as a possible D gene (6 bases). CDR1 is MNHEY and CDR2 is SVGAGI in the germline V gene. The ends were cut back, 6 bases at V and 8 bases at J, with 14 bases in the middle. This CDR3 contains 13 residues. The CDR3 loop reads CASRNRASDTIYF. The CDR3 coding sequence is TGTGCCAGCAGAAACAGGGCATCGGACACCATATATTTT.

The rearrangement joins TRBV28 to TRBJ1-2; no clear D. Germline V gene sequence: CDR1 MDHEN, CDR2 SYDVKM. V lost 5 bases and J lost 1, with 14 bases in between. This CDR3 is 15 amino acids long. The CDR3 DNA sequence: TGTGCCAGCAGTCCCCACAGAGATTTTAACTATGGCTACACCTTC. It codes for CASSPHRDFNYGYTF.

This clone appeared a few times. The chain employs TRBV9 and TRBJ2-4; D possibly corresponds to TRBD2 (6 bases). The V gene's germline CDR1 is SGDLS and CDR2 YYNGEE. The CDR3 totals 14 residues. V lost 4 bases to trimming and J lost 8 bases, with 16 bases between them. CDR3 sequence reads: CASSPGLLEHIQYF. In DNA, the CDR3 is TGTGCCAGCAGCCCGGGACTCCTGGAACACATTCAGTACTTC.

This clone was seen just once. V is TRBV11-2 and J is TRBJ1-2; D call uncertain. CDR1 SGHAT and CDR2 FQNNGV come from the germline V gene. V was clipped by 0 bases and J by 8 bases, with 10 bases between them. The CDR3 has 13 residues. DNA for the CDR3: TGTGCCAGCAGCTTAGATCGGGAGGACGGCTACACCTTC. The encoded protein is CASSLDREDGYTF.

CDR3: CASSPTYLDGYTF. The CDR3 nucleotides are TGTGCCAGCAGTCCGACATATTTAGATGGCTACACCTTC. The rearrangement links TRBV6-6 to TRBJ1-2; D remains unclear. CDR1 and CDR2 (germline): MNHNY, SVGAGI (reference sequence). Deletions cut 5 bases from V and 6 bases from J, with 13 bases between. There are 13 residues in the CDR3.

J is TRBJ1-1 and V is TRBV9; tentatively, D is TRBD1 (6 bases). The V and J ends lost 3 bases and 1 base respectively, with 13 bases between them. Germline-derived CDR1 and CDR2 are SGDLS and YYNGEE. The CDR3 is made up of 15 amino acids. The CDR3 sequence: CASSARGGRNTEAFF. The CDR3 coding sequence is TGTGCCAGCAGCGCCCGGGGGGGGCGGAACACTGAAGCTTTCTTT. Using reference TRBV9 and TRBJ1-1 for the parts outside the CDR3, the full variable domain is DSGVTQTPKHLITATGQRVTLRCSPRSGDLSVYWYQQSLDQGLQFLIQYYNGEERAKGNILERFSAQQFPDLHSELNLSSLELGDSALYFCASSARGGRNTEAFFGQGTRLTVV.

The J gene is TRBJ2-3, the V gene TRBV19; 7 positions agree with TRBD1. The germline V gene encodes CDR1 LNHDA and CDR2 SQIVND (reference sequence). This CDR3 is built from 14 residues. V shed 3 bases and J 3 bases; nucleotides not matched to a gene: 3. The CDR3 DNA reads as TGTGCCAGTAGTATGGGGACAGCTACAGATACGCAGTATTTT. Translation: CASSMGTATDTQYF.

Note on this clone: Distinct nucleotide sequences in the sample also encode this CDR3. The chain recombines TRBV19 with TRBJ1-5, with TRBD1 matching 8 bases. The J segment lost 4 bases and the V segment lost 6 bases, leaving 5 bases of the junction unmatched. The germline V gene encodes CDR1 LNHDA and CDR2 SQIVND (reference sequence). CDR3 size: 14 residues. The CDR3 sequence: CASSLGQGNQPQHF. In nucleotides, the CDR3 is TGTGCCAGTAGCCTAGGACAGGGTAATCAGCCCCAGCATTTT. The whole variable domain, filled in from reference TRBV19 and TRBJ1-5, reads DGGITQSPKYLFRKEGQNVTLSCEQNLNHDAMYWYRQDPGQGLRLIYYSQIVNDFQKGDIAEGYSVSREKKESFPLTVTSAQKNPTAFYLCASSLGQGNQPQHFGDGTRLSIL.

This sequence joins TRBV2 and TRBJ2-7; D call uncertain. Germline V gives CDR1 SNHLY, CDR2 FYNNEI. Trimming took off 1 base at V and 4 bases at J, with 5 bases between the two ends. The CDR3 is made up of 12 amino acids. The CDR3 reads CASSEGAYEQYV. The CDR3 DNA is TGTGCCAGCAGTGAAGGAGCGTACGAGCAGTACGTC.

CDR3 amino acids: CASSQDLRGNYGYTF. CDR3 sequence (DNA): TGTGCCAGCAGCCAAGATCTGCGGGGTAACTATGGCTACACCTTC. The chain recombines TRBV4-2 with TRBJ1-2; D gene unclear. CDR1 and CDR2 (germline): LGHNA, YNFKEQ. The CDR3 length is 15 residues. The ends were cut back, 0 bases at V and 1 base at J, with 9 bases in the middle.

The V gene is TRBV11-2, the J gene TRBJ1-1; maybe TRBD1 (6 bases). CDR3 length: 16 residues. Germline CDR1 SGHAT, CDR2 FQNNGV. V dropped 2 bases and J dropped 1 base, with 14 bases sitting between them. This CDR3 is CASSLTRQEENTEAFF. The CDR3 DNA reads TGTGCCAGCAGCTTAACGAGACAGGAAGAGAACACTGAAGCTTTCTTT.

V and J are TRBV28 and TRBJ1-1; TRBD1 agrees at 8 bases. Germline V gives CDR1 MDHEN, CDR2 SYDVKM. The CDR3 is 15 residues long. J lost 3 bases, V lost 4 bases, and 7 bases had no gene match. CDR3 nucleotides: TGTGCCAGCAGTTACCCGCTGACAGGGGACACTGAAGCTTTCTTT. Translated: CASSYPLTGDTEAFF. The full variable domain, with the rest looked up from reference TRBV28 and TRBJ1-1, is DVKVTQSSRYLVKRTGEKVFLECVQDMDHENMFWYRQDPGLGLRLIYFSYDVKMKEKGDIPEGYSVSREKKERFSLILESASTNQTSMYLCASSYPLTGDTEAFFGQGTRLTVV.

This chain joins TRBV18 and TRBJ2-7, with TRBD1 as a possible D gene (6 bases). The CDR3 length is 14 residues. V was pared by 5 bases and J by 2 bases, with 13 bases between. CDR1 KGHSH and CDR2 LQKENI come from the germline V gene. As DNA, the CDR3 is TGTGCCAGCTCAATCTACAGGGATACCTACGAGCAGTACTTC. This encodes CASSIYRDTYEQYF.

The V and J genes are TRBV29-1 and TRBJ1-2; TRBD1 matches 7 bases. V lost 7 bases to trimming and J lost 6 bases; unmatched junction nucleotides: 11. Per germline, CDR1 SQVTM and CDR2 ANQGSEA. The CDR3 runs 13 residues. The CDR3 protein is CSAETGREDGYTF. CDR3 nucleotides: TGCAGCGCTGAGACAGGGCGAGAGGATGGCTACACCTTC.

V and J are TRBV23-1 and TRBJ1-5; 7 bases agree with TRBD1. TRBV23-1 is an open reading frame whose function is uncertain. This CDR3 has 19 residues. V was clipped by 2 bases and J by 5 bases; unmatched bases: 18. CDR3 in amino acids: CASSQPTTRRDREDQPQHF. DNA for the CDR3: TGCGCCAGCAGTCAACCTACTACCCGACGAGACAGGGAGGATCAGCCCCAGCATTTT.

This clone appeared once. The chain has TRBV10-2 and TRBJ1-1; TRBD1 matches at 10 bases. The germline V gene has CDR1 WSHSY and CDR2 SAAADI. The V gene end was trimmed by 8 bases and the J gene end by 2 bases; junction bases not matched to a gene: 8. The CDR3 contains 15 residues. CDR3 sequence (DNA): TGCGCCAGCGGCCGACAGGGGGCCCCCAACACTGAAGCTTTCTTT. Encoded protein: CASGRQGAPNTEAFF.

CDR3 region: CAISESGDRNSPLHF. The CDR3 coding sequence is TGTGCCATCAGTGAGTCAGGGGACAGAAATTCACCCCTCCACTTT. The genes are TRBV10-3 and TRBJ1-6; 7 positions match TRBD1. The CDR3 has 15 residues. V lost 0 bases to trimming and J lost 7 bases; unmatched junction nucleotides: 3. Germline-derived CDR1 and CDR2 are ENHRY and SYGVKD.

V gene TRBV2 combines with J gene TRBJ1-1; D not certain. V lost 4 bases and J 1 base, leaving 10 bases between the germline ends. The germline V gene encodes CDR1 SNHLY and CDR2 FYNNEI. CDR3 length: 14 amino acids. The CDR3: CASSGRQQNTEAFF. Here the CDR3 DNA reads TGTGCCAGCAGTGGGCGGCAGCAGAACACTGAAGCTTTCTTT. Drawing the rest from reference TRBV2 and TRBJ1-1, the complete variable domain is EPEVTQTPSHQVTQMGQEVILRCVPISNHLYFYWYRQILGQKVEFLVSFYNNEISEKSEIFDDQFSVERPDGSNFTLKIRSTKLEDSAMYFCASSGRQQNTEAFFGQGTRLTVV.

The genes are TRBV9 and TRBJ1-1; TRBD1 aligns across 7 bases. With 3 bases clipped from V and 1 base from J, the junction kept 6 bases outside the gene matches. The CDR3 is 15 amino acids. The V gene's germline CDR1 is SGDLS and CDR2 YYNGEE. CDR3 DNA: TGTGCCAGCAGCGCCCGGACAGGTTCGAACACTGAAGCTTTCTTT. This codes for CASSARTGSNTEAFF.